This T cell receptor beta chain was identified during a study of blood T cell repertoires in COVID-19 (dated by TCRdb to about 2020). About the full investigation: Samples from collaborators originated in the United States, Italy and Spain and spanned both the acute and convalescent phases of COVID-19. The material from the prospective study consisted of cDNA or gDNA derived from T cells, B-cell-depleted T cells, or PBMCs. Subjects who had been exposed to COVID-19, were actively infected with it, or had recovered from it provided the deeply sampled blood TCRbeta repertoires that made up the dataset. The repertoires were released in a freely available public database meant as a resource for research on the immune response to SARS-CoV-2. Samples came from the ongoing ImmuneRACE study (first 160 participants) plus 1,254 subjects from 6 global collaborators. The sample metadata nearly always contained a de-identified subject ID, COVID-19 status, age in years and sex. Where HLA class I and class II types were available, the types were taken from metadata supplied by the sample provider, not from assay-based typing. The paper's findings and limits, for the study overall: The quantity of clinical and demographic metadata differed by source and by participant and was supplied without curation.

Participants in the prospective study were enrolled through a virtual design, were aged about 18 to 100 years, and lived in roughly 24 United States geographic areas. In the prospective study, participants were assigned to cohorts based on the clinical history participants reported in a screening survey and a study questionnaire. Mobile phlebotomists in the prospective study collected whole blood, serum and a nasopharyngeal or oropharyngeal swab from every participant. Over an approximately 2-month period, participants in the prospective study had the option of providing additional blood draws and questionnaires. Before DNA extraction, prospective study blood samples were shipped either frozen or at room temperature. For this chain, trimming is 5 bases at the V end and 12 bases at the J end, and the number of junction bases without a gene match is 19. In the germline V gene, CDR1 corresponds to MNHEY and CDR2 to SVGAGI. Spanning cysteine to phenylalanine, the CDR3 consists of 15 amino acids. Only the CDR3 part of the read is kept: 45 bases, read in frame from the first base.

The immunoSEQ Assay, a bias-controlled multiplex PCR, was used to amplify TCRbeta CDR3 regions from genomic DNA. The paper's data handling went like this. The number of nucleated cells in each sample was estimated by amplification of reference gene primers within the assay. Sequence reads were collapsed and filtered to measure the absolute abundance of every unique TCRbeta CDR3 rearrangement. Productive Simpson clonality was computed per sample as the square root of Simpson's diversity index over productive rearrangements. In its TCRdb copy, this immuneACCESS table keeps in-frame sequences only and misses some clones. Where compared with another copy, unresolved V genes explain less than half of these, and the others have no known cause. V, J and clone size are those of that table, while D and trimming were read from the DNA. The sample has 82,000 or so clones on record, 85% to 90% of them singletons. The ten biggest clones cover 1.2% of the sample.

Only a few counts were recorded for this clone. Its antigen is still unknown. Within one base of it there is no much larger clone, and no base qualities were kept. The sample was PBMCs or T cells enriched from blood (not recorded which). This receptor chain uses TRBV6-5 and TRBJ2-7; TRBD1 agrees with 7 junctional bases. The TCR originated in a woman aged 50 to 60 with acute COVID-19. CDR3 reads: CASSTETGRLRVWYF. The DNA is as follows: TGTGCCAGCAGTACCGAGACAGGGCGCCTACGAGTTTGGTACTTC.